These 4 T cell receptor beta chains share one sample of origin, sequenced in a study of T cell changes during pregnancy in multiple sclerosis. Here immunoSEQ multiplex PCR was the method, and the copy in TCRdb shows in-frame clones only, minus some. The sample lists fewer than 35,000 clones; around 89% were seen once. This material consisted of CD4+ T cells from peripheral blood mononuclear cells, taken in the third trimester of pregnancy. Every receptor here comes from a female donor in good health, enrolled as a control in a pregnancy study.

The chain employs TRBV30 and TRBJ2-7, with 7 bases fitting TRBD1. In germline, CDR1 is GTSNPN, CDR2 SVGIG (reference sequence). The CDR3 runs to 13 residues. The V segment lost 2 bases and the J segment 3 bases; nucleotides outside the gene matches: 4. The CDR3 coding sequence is TGTGCCTGGAGTCCCGGGACAGACTACGAGCAGTACTTC. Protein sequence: CAWSPGTDYEQYF.

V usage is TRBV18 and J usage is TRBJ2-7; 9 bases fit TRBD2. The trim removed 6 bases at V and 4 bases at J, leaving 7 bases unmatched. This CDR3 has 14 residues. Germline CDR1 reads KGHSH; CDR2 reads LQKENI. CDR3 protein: CASSRGTSSYEQYF. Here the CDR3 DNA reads TGTGCCAGCTCCCGAGGGACTAGCTCATACGAGCAGTACTTC. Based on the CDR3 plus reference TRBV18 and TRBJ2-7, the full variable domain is NAGVMQNPRHLVRRRGQEARLRCSPMKGHSHVYWYRQLPEEGLKFMVYLQKENIIDESGMPKERFSAEFPKEGPSILRIQQVVRGDSAAYFCASSRGTSSYEQYFGPGTRLTVT.

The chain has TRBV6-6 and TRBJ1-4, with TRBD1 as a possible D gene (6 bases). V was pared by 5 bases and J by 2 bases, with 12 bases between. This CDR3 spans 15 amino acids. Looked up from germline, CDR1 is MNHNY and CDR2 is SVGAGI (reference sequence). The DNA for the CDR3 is TGTGCCAGCAGTCTATCAGGGGTCACTAATGAAAAACTGTTTTTT. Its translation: CASSLSGVTNEKLFF.

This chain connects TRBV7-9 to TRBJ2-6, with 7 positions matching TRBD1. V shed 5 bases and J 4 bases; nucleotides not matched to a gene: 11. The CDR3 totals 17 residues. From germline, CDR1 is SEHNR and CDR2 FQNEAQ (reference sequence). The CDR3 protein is CASSPTGSFLGANVLTF. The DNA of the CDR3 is TGTGCCAGCAGCCCGACAGGGTCCTTCTTAGGGGCCAACGTCCTGACTTTC.